These T cell receptor beta chains were read from a single sample in a study of cytotoxic CD8 clonotypes in ibrutinib-treated CLL. TCRdb keeps only in-frame clones here, not all; method: immunoSEQ multiplex PCR. The data show 30,000 to 40,000 clones, with approximately 45% seen just once and 15% to 20% held by the top ten. The sequencing here drew on PBMCs, taken before ibrutinib treatment. The receptors come from a human donor with chronic lymphocytic leukemia. Both conserved end residues are part of each CDR3. The D gene is left open where the match is weak. Rows may omit the clone size; those that give it use once, few, many or a size class.

>.|TRBJ1-2|few|TRBV6-4
TGTGCCAGCAGTGAACCTGGCTACACCTTC
CASSEPGYTF
>.|TRBJ1-2|few|TRBV19
TGTGCCAGTAGTATAAAGCCGTCGGCGACGCGAGGCTACACCTTC
CASSIKPSATRGYTF
>.|TRBJ2-7|.|TRBV5-4
TGTGCCAGCAGCCCAACTTATGACAGATTCTACGAGCAGTACTTC
CASSPTYDRFYEQYF
>TRBD2|TRBJ2-5|once|TRBV11-2
TGTGCCAGCAGTCAGTTCCAACTAGCGGAGCAAGAGACCCAGTACTTC
CASSQFQLAEQETQYF
>.|TRBJ2-6|.|TRBV7-3
TGTGCCAGCAGCTTAATAATATCTGGGGCCAACGTCCTGACTTTC
CASSLIISGANVLTF
>.|TRBJ2-6|.|TRBV6-5
TGTGCCAGCAGCGAGATGGGCTCTGGGGCCAACGTCCTGACTTTC
CASSEMGSGANVLTF
>.|TRBJ2-7|.|TRBV6-6
TGTGCCAGCAGTCCCCAGGGGCTCGAGCAGTACTTC
CASSPQGLEQYF
>.|TRBJ1-4|.|TRBV28
TGTGCCAGCAGTCCCCAGGGGACGACTAATGAAAAACTGTTTTTT
CASSPQGTTNEKLFF
>.|TRBJ2-7|.|TRBV5-1
TGCGCCAGCAGCTTAGAACCCCGCTACGAGCAGTACTTC
CASSLEPRYEQYF
>.|TRBJ2-7|.|TRBV5-1
TGCGCCAGCAGCTTGGAACAGGCTCAGCAGTACTTC
CASSLEQAQQYF
>.|TRBJ1-6|few|TRBV11-1
TGTGCCAGCAGCCCCTATGGGCCTTTTTCACCCCTCCACTTT
CASSPYGPFSPLHF
>.|TRBJ1-1|few|TRBV2
TGTGCCAGCAGTGCGACGCAAGCGAACACTGAAGCTTTCTTT
CASSATQANTEAFF
>TRBD1|TRBJ2-7|few|TRBV7-3
TGTGCCAGCAGCTGGACCGGGACAGGGGCCTACGAGCAGTACTTC
CASSWTGTGAYEQYF